Listed below are T cell receptor beta chains from one sample, sequenced in a study of T-cell memory formation after mild COVID-19. TCRdb reprocessed the 5' RACE reads via MiXCR and lists one record per CDR3 protein. The sample has 350,000 to 500,000 distinct CDR3 sequences, over 15% seen once; the top ten hold about a fifth. Specimen: PBMCs or a T cell subset sorted from them (not recorded which). These receptors were collected from a man younger than 35 who had mild COVID-19 (a few samples of this study predate the infection). Cell type and time point are not known. Both conserved end residues are part of each CDR3. D genes are given only for firm matches. The size field is filled for only some rows; it gives once, few, many or a size class.

d_call	clone_size	v_call	j_call	cdr3_aa	cdr3_nt
NA	few	TRBV4-2	TRBJ2-7	CASSQDRQGSYEQYF	TGTGCCAGCAGCCAAGATCGGCAGGGGAGCTACGAGCAGTACTTC
NA	NA	TRBV12-3/TRBV12-4	TRBJ2-7	CASSQRGVSYEQYF	TGTGCCAGCAGCCAGAGGGGGGTCTCCTACGAGCAGTACTTC
NA	NA	TRBV12-3/TRBV12-4	TRBJ2-1	CASSLSYEGDEQFF	TGTGCCAGCAGTTTGTCATACGAGGGGGATGAGCAGTTCTTC
TRBD2	NA	TRBV2	TRBJ2-1	CASSTARGVSYNEQFF	TGTGCCAGCAGTACGGCGCGGGGGGTCTCCTACAATGAGCAGTTCTTC
TRBD1	NA	TRBV20-1	TRBJ1-3	CSARVQGGRNTIYF	TGCAGTGCTAGAGTACAGGGGGGCAGAAACACCATATATTTT
NA	NA	TRBV20-1	TRBJ2-2	CSARPGQNTGELFF	TGCAGTGCTAGACCTGGACAGAACACCGGGGAGCTGTTTTTT
TRBD2	NA	TRBV6-5	TRBJ2-1	CASQTSGGNEQFF	TGTGCCAGTCAGACTAGCGGGGGGAATGAGCAGTTCTTC
NA	many	TRBV5-1	TRBJ1-6	CASSILPTGTGSPLHF	TGCGCCAGCAGCATCCTCCCGACAGGCACGGGTTCACCCCTCCACTTT
NA	NA	TRBV5-1	TRBJ2-3	CATTSLGGAGDTQYF	TGCGCCACCACCTCGCTCGGCGGGGCCGGGGATACGCAGTATTTT
TRBD1	NA	TRBV19	TRBJ1-1	CASRGYTEAFF	TGTGCCAGCAGGGGGTACACTGAAGCTTTCTTT
TRBD1	NA	TRBV5-1	TRBJ2-2	CASSFKRQGRDTGELFF	TGCGCCAGCAGCTTCAAGAGACAGGGAAGGGACACCGGGGAGCTGTTTTTT
NA	NA	TRBV6-5	TRBJ2-5	CASSYLRGIPGTQYF	TGTGCCAGCAGTTACCTGCGAGGAATCCCAGGGACCCAGTACTTC
NA	NA	TRBV5-1	TRBJ1-6	CASRERVSNSPLHF	TGCGCCAGCCGGGAAAGGGTGAGTAATTCACCCCTCCACTTT
NA	NA	TRBV12-3/TRBV12-4	TRBJ2-7	CASSGHLSGDYEQYF	TGTGCCAGCAGTGGACACTTATCGGGGGACTACGAGCAGTACTTC
NA	NA	TRBV7-9	TRBJ2-1	CASSGGRNEQFF	TGTGCCAGCAGCGGAGGGCGGAATGAGCAGTTCTTC
NA	NA	TRBV5-1	TRBJ2-2	CASSLWWAETNTGELFF	TGCGCCAGCAGCTTGTGGTGGGCGGAAACGAACACCGGGGAGCTGTTTTTT
NA	NA	TRBV6-6	TRBJ1-2	CASSSGKGYTF	TGTGCCAGCAGTTCAGGGAAGGGCTACACCTTC
TRBD2	few	TRBV20-1	TRBJ2-3	CSARGRTSGGQAVDTQYF	TGCAGTGCTAGGGGGAGGACTAGCGGGGGCCAAGCGGTAGATACGCAGTATTTT
NA	few	TRBV7-3	TRBJ1-2	CASSSAGGGDNYGYTF	TGTGCCAGCAGCAGCGCCGGCGGCGGGGACAACTATGGCTACACCTTC
NA	few	TRBV10-3	TRBJ1-1	CAISAMRTEAFF	TGTGCCATCAGTGCGATGAGGACTGAAGCTTTCTTT
NA	NA	TRBV28	TRBJ2-3	CASSLWQPPDTQYF	TGTGCCAGCAGTTTATGGCAGCCTCCAGATACGCAGTATTTT
TRBD1	few	TRBV7-3	TRBJ2-1	CASSLRPDRVSANEQFF	TGTGCCAGCAGCCTAAGACCCGACAGGGTTTCTGCCAATGAGCAGTTCTTC